This TCR beta chain stems from a study of blood T cell repertoires in COVID-19. V lost 5 bases and J 4 bases, leaving 17 bases between the germline ends. Germline V lookup: CDR1 KGHSH, CDR2 LQKENI. The CDR3 has 15 amino acids. Recovered status applied to Cohort 3 donors who had two consecutive negative PCRs. It also applied to those with clearance or with symptom resolution. Here immunoSEQ multiplex PCR was the method, and the copy in TCRdb shows in-frame clones only, minus some. The profile shows about 240,000 clones, roughly 89% of them singletons. The gene calls are TRBV18 and TRBJ1-1; D is ambiguous. The sequence derives from a woman aged 25 to 39 who had recovered from COVID-19. Specimen: PBMCs or T cells enriched from blood (not recorded which). The DNA of the CDR3 is TGTGCCAGCTCAAAGGCTCTCGGAGGTGGCACTGAAGCTTTCTTT. As protein: CASSKALGGGTEAFF.